Shown below are 6 T cell receptor beta chains from a single sample sequenced in a study of identical twins. One entry per CDR3 protein results from TCRdb running MiXCR on the 5' RACE reads. The sample records 120,000 to 150,000 distinct CDR3 sequences, under 4.5% being singletons. Sequenced input: memory T cells sorted from blood. The source is a man aged 18 to 30 in good health.

This clonotype was picked up many times. For the CDR3, the DNA is TGTGCCAGTGCCCCGGGACAGGGGCTTGAGACCCAGTACTTC. Its translation: CASAPGQGLETQYF. V gene TRBV12-3 or TRBV12-4 combines with J gene TRBJ2-5; 10 positions match TRBD1. Trimming cost V 9 bases and J 5 bases; bases outside gene matches: 9. The CDR3 has 14 amino acids.

This clonotype was observed at least ten times. The CDR3 DNA reads as TGTGCCAGCAGCCAACGGACAGGTTCCACAGATACGCAGTATTTT. Its protein product is CASSQRTGSTDTQYF. The rearrangement links TRBV14 to TRBJ2-3; 7 bases line up with TRBD1. From germline, CDR1 is SGHDN and CDR2 FVKESK. J lost 2 bases, V lost 2 bases, and 4 bases had no gene match. The CDR3 is 15 amino acids.

This clonotype was recorded at least ten times. The chain recombines TRBV7-2 with TRBJ1-6, with a possible D match to TRBD1 (6 bases). CDR3 length equals 15 residues. Germline V lookup: CDR1 SGHTA, CDR2 FQGNSA. V was clipped by 5 bases and J by 6 bases, with 14 bases between them. The CDR3 sequence: CASSQGWGRNSPLHF. The CDR3 nucleotides are TGTGCCAGCAGCCAGGGGTGGGGACGTAATTCACCCCTCCACTTT.

This clonotype was found many times. The CDR3 sequence is CSAREVGSSYNSPLHF. The CDR3 DNA reads TGCAGTGCTAGAGAAGTTGGGAGCTCCTATAATTCACCCCTCCACTTT. V gene TRBV20-1 combines with J gene TRBJ1-6, with D uncertain. The CDR3 is 16 residues long. The V gene's germline CDR1 is DFQATT and CDR2 SNEGSKA (reference sequence). The V and J ends lost 0 bases and 0 bases respectively, with 9 bases between them.

The chain's CDR3 is CASSQEGGGSSYGYTF. The CDR3 bases are TGCGCCAGCAGCCAAGAAGGAGGGGGGTCTAGCTATGGCTACACCTTC. The gene calls are TRBV4-1 and TRBJ1-2; TRBD1 is a possible D gene (6 bases). The CDR3 loop spans 16 amino acids. V lost 0 bases to trimming and J lost 4 bases, with 15 bases between them. In germline, CDR1 is MGHRA, CDR2 YSYEKL.

This clonotype was counted many times. The gene calls are TRBV12-3 or TRBV12-4 and TRBJ2-4, with a tentative D call TRBD1 (6 bases). This CDR3 has 15 residues. Trimming shortened V by 3 bases and J by 0 bases, and 9 bases separated the two germline ends. The CDR3 spells CASSLDRLAKNIQYF. The CDR3 coding sequence is TGTGCCAGCAGTTTGGACAGACTAGCCAAAAACATTCAGTACTTC.